These 8 T cell receptor beta chains were all obtained from the same sample, sequenced in a study of human T cells and chemical hapten exposure. TCRdb ran MiXCR on the RACE reads and lists one entry per CDR3 protein. The sample has some 100,000 distinct CDR3 sequences, about 9% seen once. The sample's time point: patch test 2, 6 weeks after DPC sensitization. This sample's treatment: therapeutic diphenylcyclopropenone sensitization with weekly scalp DPC. The sample consisted of whole blood, taken in connection with sensitization to the hapten diphenylcyclopropenone (DPC). The receptors shown here come from a woman between 35 and 50 years old with alopecia areata. Some clones in this sample may be carry-over from other donors' samples.

This clonotype appeared many times. The J gene is TRBJ2-6, the V gene TRBV5-8; D is possibly TRBD1 (6 bases). This CDR3 is 15 amino acids long. V shed 1 base and J shed 4 bases, with 9 bases lying between them. Germline CDR1 SGHTS, CDR2 YDEGEE. CDR3 region: CASSLLGAGANVLTF. The DNA for the CDR3 is TGTGCCAGCAGCTTGCTGGGGGCCGGGGCCAACGTCCTGACTTTC.

This clonotype appeared many times. The chain couples TRBV6-6 to TRBJ2-7, with 11 bases lining up with TRBD2. The CDR3 covers 13 residues. J was trimmed by 7 bases and V by 7 bases; bases with no gene match: 6. Germline V CDR1 and CDR2: MNHNY, SVGAGI (reference sequence). In DNA form, the CDR3 reads TGTGCCAGCACCATAGCGGGAGGGGTTGAGCAGTACTTC. It codes for CASTIAGGVEQYF.

This clonotype has ten or more counts. The chain carries TRBV7-2 and TRBJ1-5, with a weak D call TRBD1 (6 bases). CDR1 and CDR2 (germline): SGHTA, FQGNSA. Trimming removed 3 bases from V and 3 bases from J, with 9 bases in between. This CDR3 comprises 14 residues. CDR3 amino acids: CASSLTGHNQPQHF. DNA of the CDR3: TGTGCCAGCAGCTTGACAGGACACAATCAGCCCCAGCATTTT.

This chain uses TRBV24-1 with TRBJ2-3, with a possible D match to TRBD2 (7 bases). Germline-derived CDR1 and CDR2 are KGHDR and SFDVKD. The CDR3 runs to 18 residues. V was pared by 0 bases and J by 0 bases, with 15 bases between. The CDR3 loop reads CATSDLRVQGGSTDTQYF. CDR3 in DNA: TGTGCCACCAGTGATTTGCGTGTACAGGGAGGGAGCACAGATACGCAGTATTTT.

This clonotype appeared many times. The CDR3 region is CATSGTGYTDTQYF. CDR3 in DNA: TGTGCCACCAGTGGGACAGGGTATACAGATACGCAGTATTTT. This sequence joins TRBV24-1 and TRBJ2-3; 8 nucleotides align to TRBD1. The J segment lost 3 bases and the V segment lost 5 bases, leaving 3 bases of the junction unmatched. The CDR3 spans 14 residues. The germline gives CDR1 KGHDR, CDR2 SFDVKD.

This clonotype was recorded a few times. The J gene is TRBJ2-3, the V gene TRBV3-1; weak D call: TRBD1 (5 bases). The CDR3 totals 13 residues. Germline CDR1 LGHDT, CDR2 YNNKEL (reference sequence). The V gene lost 4 bases and the J gene lost 4 bases, with 9 bases spanning the gap. The CDR3 is CASSRKGADTQYF. CDR3 sequence (DNA): TGTGCCAGCAGCCGAAAAGGGGCAGATACGCAGTATTTT.

The chain joins TRBV20-1 to TRBJ2-3; TRBD2 is a possible D gene (7 bases). Per germline, CDR1 DFQATT and CDR2 SNEGSKA (reference sequence). The CDR3 extends over 15 amino acids. V was shortened by 4 bases and J by 6 bases, with 20 bases between the two germline ends. The DNA of the CDR3 is TGCAGTGCTACCCCGGGGGCGGGAGTAGCCGATACGCAGTATTTT. Its translation: CSATPGAGVADTQYF.

This chain joins TRBV4-3 and TRBJ2-2, with 16 bases aligning to TRBD2. The CDR3 runs 18 residues. V lost 4 bases to trimming and J lost 0 bases; unmatched junction nucleotides: 2. Per germline, CDR1 LGHNA and CDR2 YSLEER. CDR3 amino acids: CASSLGLAGGPNTGELFF. The CDR3 bases are TGCGCCAGCAGCCTGGGACTAGCGGGAGGGCCGAACACCGGGGAGCTGTTTTTT.